This T cell receptor beta chain was identified in a study of CD8 T cells in Susac syndrome. V was trimmed by 3 bases and J by 1 base, leaving 12 bases between them. Germline-derived CDR1 and CDR2 are SNHLY and FYNNEI. The CDR3 is 15 amino acids. Reverse transcription used 0.5 to 1 ug RNA and random hexamers. The authors amplified TCR beta CDR3 across 54 Vbeta and 13 Jbeta using immunoSEQ multiplex PCR. A single record per CDR3 protein comes from TCRdb applying MiXCR to the immunoSEQ multiplex PCR reads. The sample shows around 81,000 distinct CDR3 sequences, roughly 94% of them seen only once. The study sequenced TCR beta in blood CD8+ and CD4+ T cells.

V and J are TRBV2 and TRBJ1-1, with D possibly TRBD1 on 5 matching bases. The material sequenced was CD8+ T cells from PBMCs. The sequence was collected from a human donor with Susac syndrome. The CDR3 DNA is TGTGCCAGCAGTGATGGTCCAGGGACGAACACTGAAGCTTTCTTT. Its protein is CASSDGPGTNTEAFF.